These 8 T cell receptor beta chains originate from one sample sequenced in a study of CD8 T cells in Susac syndrome. Reverse transcription of about 0.5 to 1 ug RNA used random hexamers. TCRdb re-called the immunoSEQ multiplex PCR reads with MiXCR, one entry per CDR3 protein. The sample lists more than 90,000 distinct CDR3 sequences, just under 95% occurring once. Sequences were obtained from CD4+ T cells from PBMCs. These receptors originate from a human donor with multiple sclerosis.

The chain employs TRBV6-4 and TRBJ1-1; D gene unclear. Germline V gene sequence: CDR1 MRHNA, CDR2 SNTAGT. The CDR3 length is 13 residues. V was trimmed by 0 bases and J by 3 bases, leaving 5 bases between them. CDR3 DNA sequence: TGTGCCAGCAGTGACTCGGACTACACTGAAGCTTTCTTT. It specifies CASSDSDYTEAFF.

V and J are TRBV5-1 and TRBJ2-7; 7 nucleotides align to TRBD1. Trimming took 4 bases from V and 2 from J; bases not matched to a gene: 9. CDR3 length equals 15 residues. The V gene's germline CDR1 is SGHRS and CDR2 YFSETQ. Written as DNA, the CDR3 is TGCGCCAGCAGCGACCCTAACAGGGGCCCCTACGAGCAGTACTTC. It specifies CASSDPNRGPYEQYF.

The CDR3 spells CASSLVVRGDFPYEQYF. The CDR3, as DNA: TGTGCCAGCAGCTTAGTCGTCCGGGGGGACTTCCCCTACGAGCAGTACTTC. V gene TRBV7-2 combines with J gene TRBJ2-7; 7 nucleotides line up with TRBD2. This CDR3 is 17 amino acids long. CDR1 and CDR2 from the germline V gene are SGHTA and FQGNSA. Losses at the gene ends were 1 base for V and 2 bases for J; bases not matched to a gene: 11.

The rearrangement joins TRBV6-2 or TRBV6-3 to TRBJ1-3, with D uncertain. CDR1 is MNHEY and CDR2 is SVGEGT in the germline V gene. CDR3 size: 15 residues. Trimming pared 7 bases from V and 0 bases from J, leaving 13 bases between. The CDR3 DNA is TGTGCCAGCATCTCGCGGATTTACTCTGGAAACACCATATATTTT. It translates to CASISRIYSGNTIYF.

This clonotype appeared once. V is TRBV24-1 and J is TRBJ2-1; a possible D gene is TRBD2 (5 bases). This CDR3 spans 14 amino acids. V shed 10 bases and J shed 6 bases, with 18 bases lying between them. CDR1 and CDR2 (germline): KGHDR, SFDVKD. CDR3 sequence reads: CATARRSGSNEQFF. Here the CDR3 DNA reads TGTGCCACAGCAAGGCGCTCGGGGAGCAATGAGCAGTTCTTC.

This clonotype was detected once. This chain links TRBV7-2 with TRBJ1-2; tentatively, D is TRBD1 (5 bases). This CDR3 spans 15 amino acids. Germline V gives CDR1 SGHTA, CDR2 FQGNSA. V gave up 4 bases and J gave up 7 bases, with 19 bases separating them. CDR3 region: CASSSGPMSSGGYTF. The CDR3, as DNA: TGTGCCAGCAGCTCGGGACCGATGAGTTCCGGTGGCTACACCTTC.

This chain joins TRBV19 and TRBJ1-2; weak D call: TRBD1 (5 bases). CDR3 length: 14 amino acids. The germline CDR1 and CDR2 sequences are LNHDA and SQIVND (reference sequence). Between the trimmed V and J ends, which lost 6 bases and 8 bases, there was a span of 19 bases. In DNA, the CDR3 is TGTGCCAGTAGACCACGTGGCAGGGACGTAGGCTACACCTTC. This sequence encodes CASRPRGRDVGYTF. The whole variable domain, remainder taken from reference TRBV19 and TRBJ1-2, is DGGITQSPKYLFRKEGQNVTLSCEQNLNHDAMYWYRQDPGQGLRLIYYSQIVNDFQKGDIAEGYSVSREKKESFPLTVTSAQKNPTAFYLCASRPRGRDVGYTFGSGTRLTVV.

This clonotype has a single count. The J gene is TRBJ2-7, the V gene TRBV20-1; 15 bases are a match to TRBD2. In germline, CDR1 is DFQATT, CDR2 SNEGSKA (reference sequence). CDR3 length: 16 amino acids. Trimming removed 5 bases from V and 1 base from J; junction bases left unmatched: 6. Here the CDR3 reads CSAWTSGGGHSYEQYF. DNA for the CDR3: TGCAGTGCTTGGACTAGCGGGGGGGGCCATTCCTACGAGCAGTACTTC.